The sequence of this TCR beta chain was determined in a study of OX40 agonist ivuxolimab in advanced cancers. Looking at the study overall: Each patient was given ivuxolimab into a vein every 2 weeks, at 0.01 to 10 mg/kg. Notes on the study in general: At 0.1 to 3.0 mg/kg and by week 6, clonal expansion occurred in CD4+ and CD8+ blood T cells.

The CDR3 is made up of 16 amino acids. In germline, CDR1 is MNHEY, CDR2 SVGAGI. Trimming at V came to 2 bases and at J to 7 bases, leaving 12 bases not matched to a gene. The repertoire was sequenced with immunoSEQ multiplex PCR; TCRdb's copy has only in-frame clones and lacks some. The repertoire has some 80,000 clones, roughly 87% of them found once; the top ten carry roughly 0.32%. This clone was seen a handful of times. Its specificity is unknown. The V call is TRBV6-5, the J call TRBJ2-7; 9 nucleotides line up with TRBD2. The material sequenced was CD4+ or CD8+ T cells sorted from blood, taken in a trial of the OX40 agonist ivuxolimab. The receptor was derived from an adult with an advanced solid tumor such as melanoma, head and neck, liver or kidney cancer. CDR3 protein: CASSYGSSGMHMEQYF. In DNA form, the CDR3 reads TGTGCCAGCAGTTACGGCTCTAGCGGGATGCATATGGAGCAGTACTTC.